The present TCR beta chain was sequenced within a study of blood T cell repertoires in COVID-19. Study information: PBMCs, B-cell-depleted T cells, or T cells provided the cDNA or gDNA that made up the material.

This table comes from immunoSEQ multiplex PCR, and its TCRdb copy is limited to in-frame clones, with some not included. The sample shows fewer than 30,000 clones, 80% to 95% of them seen only once. This CDR3 has 17 residues. CDR1 is LNHDA and CDR2 is SQIVND in the germline V gene (reference sequence). J gave up 8 bases and V 3 bases, and 15 bases lay outside the gene matches. This clonotype originated in a human donor in a cohort sampled during active COVID-19. V usage is TRBV19 and J usage is TRBJ1-2, with 10 bases fitting TRBD1. The sample comprised peripheral blood. CDR3 nucleotide sequence: TGTGCCAGTAGTATGACCCCCGGGACAGGGGTAAATCGGGGCTACACCTTC. Translating it yields CASSMTPGTGVNRGYTF.